These 4 T cell receptor beta chains were all obtained from the same sample, sequenced in a study of control samples from healthy donors and cancer patients. Clones were sequenced by immunoSEQ multiplex PCR, and TCRdb holds only the in-frame ones, with some missing. The sample holds about 160,000 clones, 94% seen once. Sequenced material: PBMCs. These receptors all come from a man aged 55 to 69 with colorectal cancer.

The chain links TRBV3-1 (or the pseudogene TRBV3-2) to TRBJ2-2; 16 bases line up with TRBD2. The germline V gene has CDR1 LGHDT and CDR2 YNNKEL (reference sequence). The ends lost 4 bases at V and 4 bases at J; junction bases unmatched: 6. This CDR3 has 18 amino acids. The CDR3 DNA is TGTGCCAGCAGCCCCCGCGGGACTAGCGGGGGGGCCACCGGGGAGCTGTTTTTT. It specifies CASSPRGTSGGATGELFF.

The chain employs TRBV14 and TRBJ2-2; D gene unclear. Per germline, CDR1 SGHDN and CDR2 FVKESK. This CDR3 comprises 16 residues. V shed 4 bases and J shed 0 bases, with 12 bases lying between them. The CDR3 DNA reads TGTGCCAGCAGCCCGAGGAGCATCGCGAACACCGGGGAGCTGTTTTTT. Translation gives CASSPRSIANTGELFF.

This clone was seen just once. The chain employs TRBV5-1 and TRBJ2-3, with TRBD1 matching 7 bases. The ends lost 5 bases at V and 2 bases at J; junction bases unmatched: 5. The germline V gene encodes CDR1 SGHRS and CDR2 YFSETQ. This CDR3 spans 14 amino acids. The CDR3 spells CASRPGGDTDTQYF. CDR3 DNA sequence: TGCGCCAGCAGACCAGGGGGTGACACAGATACGCAGTATTTT.

The V call is TRBV7-8, the J call TRBJ1-1; D is perhaps TRBD1 (6 bases). V lost 1 base and J 6 bases, leaving 15 bases between the germline ends. CDR1 and CDR2 from the germline V gene are SGHVS and FQNEAQ. The CDR3 has 15 residues. The CDR3 DNA is TGTGCCAGCAGCTTAGGAAGGGAGGGGGTCGCTGAAGCTTTCTTT. This translates into CASSLGREGVAEAFF.